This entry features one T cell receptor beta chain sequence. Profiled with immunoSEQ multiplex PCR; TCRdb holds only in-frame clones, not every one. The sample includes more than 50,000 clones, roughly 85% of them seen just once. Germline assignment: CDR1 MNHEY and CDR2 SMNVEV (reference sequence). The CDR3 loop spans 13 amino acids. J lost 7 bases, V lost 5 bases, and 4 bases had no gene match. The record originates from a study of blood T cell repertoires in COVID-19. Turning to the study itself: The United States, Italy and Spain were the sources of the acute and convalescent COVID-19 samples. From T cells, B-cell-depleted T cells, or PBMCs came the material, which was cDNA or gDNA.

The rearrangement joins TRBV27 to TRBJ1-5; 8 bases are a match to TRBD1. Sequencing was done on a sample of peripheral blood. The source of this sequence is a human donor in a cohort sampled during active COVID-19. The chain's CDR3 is CASSGTGVQPQHF. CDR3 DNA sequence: TGTGCCAGCAGTGGGACAGGAGTACAGCCCCAGCATTTT.